This TCR beta chain is drawn from a study of T-cell reconstitution after alpha-beta-depleted transplantation in children (dated by TCRdb to about 2016). Notes on the research overall: Using TCR repertoire profiling, the study quantitatively followed how T-cell immune reconstitution unfolded in children after TCRalphabeta/CD19-depleted allogeneic hematopoietic cell transplantation.

The library relied on PCR. This sample was sequenced with an Illumina HiSeq 2500. Molecular barcoding was employed in the preparation of TCR libraries, with unique molecular identifiers being used to normalize TCRbeta repertoire quantification. TCRdb's own reprocessing of the public reads used fastp at Q25 and MiXCR and kept productive beta chains. Rows are unified per CDR3 protein, each entry keeping the most common DNA and genes. In this sample the table shows more than 300,000 distinct CDR3 sequences, 15% to 20% of which occur a single time. The ten top clones hold about 41% of the sample. Results the study describes overall, beyond this receptor: Apparently early alphabetaT-cell count recovery about two months after transplant reportedly relied on only several hundred rapidly expanded clones derived from non-depleted graft cells. In some patients, high TCRbeta diversity at day 60 was attributed to recipient T cells and intrathymic progenitors that had survived conditioning. The frequencies of hyperexpanded clones fell over the following months, and after one year, T-cell counts and TCRbeta diversity were mostly attributed to newly produced T cells.

The CDR3 holds 17 amino acids from the cysteine to the phenylalanine. This entry keeps only the CDR3 DNA: 51 bases, framed from base 1. V lost 10 bases and J lost 5 bases, and the count of bases not matched to a germline gene is 19. CDR1 is given as SGDLS and CDR2 as YYNGEE, both from the germline V gene. The treatment or condition label, read with the paper, signifies: allogeneic hematopoietic cell transplantation with graft depleted of TCRalphabeta T cells and CD19 B cells. The transplant recipients were children given TCRalphabeta/CD19-depleted allogeneic hematopoietic cell grafts. This clonotype was seen more than once but under ten times. It lacks a known antigen. Base qualities were left out, and no much larger clone turns up one base away.

The receptor comes from a male patient aged 2-9 years who had a stem cell transplant for acute lymphoblastic leukemia, so the T cells may come from the graft donor. Sequences were derived from PBMCs, mostly from graft donor cells, sampled 360 days after TCRalphabeta/CD19-depleted stem cell transplant. The chain links TRBV9 with TRBJ2-5, with TRBD2 matching 11 junction bases. The CDR3 corresponds to CASTPSTSGIIGETQYF. Here is the DNA: TGTGCCTCAACCCCCTCGACTAGCGGGATAATAGGGGAGACCCAGTACTTC.